These T cell receptor beta chains were read from a single sample in a study of monozygotic twins with inflammatory bowel disease. For each CDR3 protein, TCRdb gives one entry from its re-call of the 5' RACE reads, without DNA. The sample includes around 190,000 distinct CDR3 sequences. Sequenced: blood. These receptors came from a human donor with ulcerative colitis or Crohn's disease, or a healthy co-twin of an affected twin (not recorded which). Both conserved end residues are part of each CDR3. The order of the fields is J gene, V gene, CDR3 protein.

>TRBJ2-1|TRBV6-1
CASSPLSLRNQRNEQFF
>TRBJ2-1|TRBV7-2
CASSPGGLYNEQFF
>TRBJ2-3|TRBV20-1
CSAVGTSHTDTQYF
>TRBJ2-7|TRBV20-1
CSAHSTSGGTYEQYF
>TRBJ2-2|TRBV5-1
CASSLRTGRSGELFF
>TRBJ2-7|TRBV28
CASQGWSYEQYF
>TRBJ2-3|TRBV11-2
CASSLALAGTDTQYF
>TRBJ2-7|TRBV5-1
CASSLEQGAYEQYF
>TRBJ2-5|TRBV20-1
CSAESRGGSVQETQYF
>TRBJ2-5|TRBV7-9
CASSRGPTYQETQYF
>TRBJ2-1|TRBV6-5
CASSYSRRQGGNEQFF
>TRBJ1-5|TRBV12-3/TRBV12-4
CASRALQYQGPQHF
>TRBJ1-2|TRBV7-9
CASRLTGDVANYGYTF
>TRBJ1-2|TRBV5-1
CASSTGDAGWYYGYTF
>TRBJ2-2|TRBV4-1
CASSPPLAGVTGELFF
>TRBJ2-3|TRBV29-1
CSVDGGGSDTQYF
>TRBJ2-2|TRBV20-1
CSASRADTGELFF
>TRBJ2-1|TRBV7-2
CASSLYGTGESHNEQFF
>TRBJ1-5|TRBV4-1
CASSQEQANWGPQHF
>TRBJ2-1|TRBV5-1
CASSLEQRGGNEQFF
>TRBJ2-4|TRBV19
CASSISQGLAKNIQYF
>TRBJ2-2|TRBV6-1
CASSEGGPGHTGELFF
>TRBJ2-6|TRBV5-1
CASSSGGGGANVLTF
>TRBJ2-2|TRBV11-3
CASSHGLIANTGELFF
>TRBJ1-2|TRBV29-1
CSVSYSPRGGYGYTF
>TRBJ2-3|TRBV7-2
CASSLAATRVYTDTQYF
>TRBJ2-1|TRBV5-1
CASSLVQGAGEQFF
>TRBJ2-7|TRBV10-2
CASSEPGQASSYEQYF
>TRBJ2-7|TRBV4-1
CASSQDPLGGGYEQYF
>TRBJ2-7|TRBV5-1
CASSQPGQFHEQYF
>TRBJ2-7|TRBV7-9
CASTAYNEQYF
>TRBJ2-7|TRBV2
CASTQATGGPYEQYF
>TRBJ2-2|TRBV7-2
CASSFFDRALTGELFF
>TRBJ1-5|TRBV5-1
CASSLTTGLANQPQHF
>TRBJ2-1|TRBV20-1
CSARDPGSFYYNEQFF
>TRBJ1-1|TRBV7-2
CASSLQPLATQTGTGYWNTEAFF